This T cell receptor beta chain was observed in a study of CXCR4 blockade with PD-1 therapy in pancreatic cancer. CDR1 and CDR2 (germline): KGHSH, LQKENI. V was trimmed by 5 bases and J by 1 base, leaving 11 bases between them. The CDR3 is 14 residues long. General study points: Tumors were clonally expanded, mean 0.14 versus 0.05 in healthy blood. Convergent selection by common tumor antigens was suggested by nucleotide rearrangement counts. Antigen-specificity overlap of convergent dominant clones remained unconfirmed.

The table came from immunoSEQ multiplex PCR; TCRdb's copy has only in-frame clones and leaves some out. The sample lists nearly 2,000 clones, over 45% occurring once. Patients who provided the archived tumor blocks had not received neoadjuvant therapy before surgery. Concerning this clone: Its antigen is currently unknown.

Sequenced sample: tumor tissue. This sequence was found in a human donor with pancreatic ductal adenocarcinoma. The chain combines TRBV18 with TRBJ1-1, with D possibly being TRBD1 (5 bases). CDR3: CASSYQQENTEAFF. The CDR3 coding sequence is TGTGCCAGCTCATATCAACAGGAGAACACTGAAGCTTTCTTT.